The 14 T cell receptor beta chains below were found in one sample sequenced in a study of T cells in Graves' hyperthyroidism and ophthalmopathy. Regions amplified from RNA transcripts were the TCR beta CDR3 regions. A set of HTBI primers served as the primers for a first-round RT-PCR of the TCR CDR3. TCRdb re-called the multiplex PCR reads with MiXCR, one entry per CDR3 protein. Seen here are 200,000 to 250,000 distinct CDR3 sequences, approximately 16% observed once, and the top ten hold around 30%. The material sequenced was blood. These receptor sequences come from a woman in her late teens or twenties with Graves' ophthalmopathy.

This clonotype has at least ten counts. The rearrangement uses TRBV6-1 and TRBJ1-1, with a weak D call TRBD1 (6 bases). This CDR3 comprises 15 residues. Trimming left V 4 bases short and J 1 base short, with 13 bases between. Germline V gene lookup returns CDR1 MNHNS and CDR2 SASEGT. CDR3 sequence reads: CASSVNRVTNTEAFF. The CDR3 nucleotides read TGTGCCAGCAGTGTAAACAGGGTAACGAACACTGAAGCTTTCTTT.

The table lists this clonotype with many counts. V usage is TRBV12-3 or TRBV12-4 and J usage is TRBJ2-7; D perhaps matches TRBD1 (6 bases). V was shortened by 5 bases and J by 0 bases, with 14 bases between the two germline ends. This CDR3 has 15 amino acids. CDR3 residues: CASSPHGQSSYEQYF. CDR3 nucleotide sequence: TGTGCCAGCAGTCCTCATGGACAGAGCTCCTACGAGCAGTACTTC.

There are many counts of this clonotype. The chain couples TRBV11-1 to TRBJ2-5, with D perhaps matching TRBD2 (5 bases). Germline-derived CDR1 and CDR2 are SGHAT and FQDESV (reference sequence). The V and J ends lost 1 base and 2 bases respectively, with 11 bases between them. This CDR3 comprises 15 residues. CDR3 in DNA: TGTGCCAGCAGCTTAGTTCCTAGCTCACAAGAGACCCAGTACTTC. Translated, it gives CASSLVPSSQETQYF.

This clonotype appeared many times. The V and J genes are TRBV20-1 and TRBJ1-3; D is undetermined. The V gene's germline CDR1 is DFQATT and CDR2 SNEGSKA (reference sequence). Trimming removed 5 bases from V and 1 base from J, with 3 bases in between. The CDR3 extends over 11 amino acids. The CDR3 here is CSAGSGNTIYF. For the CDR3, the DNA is TGCAGTGCTGGGTCTGGAAACACCATATATTTT.

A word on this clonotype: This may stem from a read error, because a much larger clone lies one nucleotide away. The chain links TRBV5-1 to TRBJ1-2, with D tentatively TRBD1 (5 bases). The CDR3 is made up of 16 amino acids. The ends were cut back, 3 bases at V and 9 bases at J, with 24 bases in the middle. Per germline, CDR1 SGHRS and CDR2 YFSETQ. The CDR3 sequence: CASSWANMGQLNSYTF. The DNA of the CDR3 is TGCGCCAGCAGCTGGGCTAATATGGGGCAGTTGAATAGCTACACCTTC.

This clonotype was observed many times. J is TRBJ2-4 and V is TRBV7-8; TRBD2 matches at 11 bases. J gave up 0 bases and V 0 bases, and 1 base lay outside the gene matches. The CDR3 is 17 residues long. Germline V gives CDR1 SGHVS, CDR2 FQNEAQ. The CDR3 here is CASSLALAGGAKNIQYF. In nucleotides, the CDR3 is TGTGCCAGCAGCTTAGCGCTAGCGGGGGGAGCCAAAAACATTCAGTACTTC.

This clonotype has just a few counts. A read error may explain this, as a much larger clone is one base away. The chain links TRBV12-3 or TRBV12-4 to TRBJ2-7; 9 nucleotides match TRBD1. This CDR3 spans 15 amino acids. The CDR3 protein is CAGSPGQGPGYEQYF. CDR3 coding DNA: TGTGCCGGCAGCCCCGGACAGGGGCCGGGGTACGAGCAGTACTTC.

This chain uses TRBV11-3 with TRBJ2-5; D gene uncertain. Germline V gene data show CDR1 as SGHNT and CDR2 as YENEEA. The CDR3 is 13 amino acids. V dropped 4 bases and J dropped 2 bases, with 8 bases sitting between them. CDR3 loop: CASSSGPQETQYF. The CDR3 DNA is TGTGCCAGCAGCTCGGGCCCGCAAGAGACCCAGTACTTC.

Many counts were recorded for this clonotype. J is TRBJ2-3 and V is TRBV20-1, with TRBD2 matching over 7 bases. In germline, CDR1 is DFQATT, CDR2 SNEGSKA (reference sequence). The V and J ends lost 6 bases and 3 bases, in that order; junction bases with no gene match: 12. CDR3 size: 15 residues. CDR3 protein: CSAERPGGGTDTQYF. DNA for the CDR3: TGCAGTGCGGAACGGCCGGGAGGAGGGACAGATACGCAGTATTTT.

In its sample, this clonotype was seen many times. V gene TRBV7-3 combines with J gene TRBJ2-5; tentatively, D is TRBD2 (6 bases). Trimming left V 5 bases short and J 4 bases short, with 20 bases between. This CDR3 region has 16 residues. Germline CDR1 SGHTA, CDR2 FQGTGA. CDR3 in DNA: TGTGCCAGCAGCCTTCGAGGTGGGGGGACCGGAGAGACCCAGTACTTC. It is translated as CASSLRGGGTGETQYF.

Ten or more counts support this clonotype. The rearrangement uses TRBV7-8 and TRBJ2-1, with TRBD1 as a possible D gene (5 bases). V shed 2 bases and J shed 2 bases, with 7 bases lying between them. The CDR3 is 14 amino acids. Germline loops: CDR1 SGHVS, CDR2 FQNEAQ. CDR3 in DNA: TGTGCCAGCAGCTTAACAGGCCCCTACAATGAGCAGTTCTTC. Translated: CASSLTGPYNEQFF.

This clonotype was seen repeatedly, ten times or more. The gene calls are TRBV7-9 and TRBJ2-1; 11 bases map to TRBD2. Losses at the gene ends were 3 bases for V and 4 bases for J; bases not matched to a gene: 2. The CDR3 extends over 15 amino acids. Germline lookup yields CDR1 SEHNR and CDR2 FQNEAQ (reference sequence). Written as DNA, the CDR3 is TGTGCCAGCAGCTTTAGCGGGGGGGCGTACAATGAGCAGTTCTTC. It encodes CASSFSGGAYNEQFF.

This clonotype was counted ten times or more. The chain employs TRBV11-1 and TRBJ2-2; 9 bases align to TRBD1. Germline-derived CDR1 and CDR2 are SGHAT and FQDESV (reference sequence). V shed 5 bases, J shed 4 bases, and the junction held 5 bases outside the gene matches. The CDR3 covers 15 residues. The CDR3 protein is CASSPRQGGTGELFF. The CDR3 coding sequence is TGTGCCAGCAGCCCCCGACAGGGGGGCACCGGGGAGCTGTTTTTT.

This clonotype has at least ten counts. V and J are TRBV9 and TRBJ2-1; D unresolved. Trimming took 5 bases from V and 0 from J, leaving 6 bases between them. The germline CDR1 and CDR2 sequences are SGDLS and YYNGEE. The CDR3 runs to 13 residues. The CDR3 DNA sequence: TGTGCCAGCAGTGTCAACTCCTACAATGAGCAGTTCTTC. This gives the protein CASSVNSYNEQFF.